This T cell receptor beta chain was sequenced in a study of memory CD4+ T cells and cytomegalovirus serostatus. Looking at the study overall: This sample comes from healthy Belgian adults, under 10 CMV seropositive, approximately 24 seronegative. Study-wide results and caveats: Median bootstrapped AUC for CMV status was approximately 0.96 originally, just under 0.93 US-trained.

Regarding this clone: What it recognizes is unknown.

Single viable CD3+CD4+CD8-CD45RO+ cells were sorted as the memory CD4+ T cells. Donors' CMV status reflects serum IgG against pp150, pp28, p38, p52. After thawing, CD4+ T cells were positively selected. The CDR3 is made up of 17 amino acids. Germline V lookup: CDR1 MNHNS, CDR2 SASEGT. Trimming removed 4 bases from V and 0 bases from J, with 16 bases in between. The protocol was immunoSEQ multiplex PCR, while the TCRdb copy is restricted to in-frame clones and leaves out a portion. This sample has 40,000 to 55,000 clones, with 76% found just once. The sample taken for sequencing was memory CD4+ T cells from blood. The TCR originated in an adult in good health and CMV-seronegative. The chain joins TRBV6-1 to TRBJ1-5; D is ambiguous. CDR3 coding DNA: TGTGCCAGCAGTGCAGGAAGCCTCGCTTATAGCAATCAGCCCCAGCATTTT. Amino acid sequence: CASSAGSLAYSNQPQHF.